Described below is a single T cell receptor beta chain sequence and its context. The antigen is not known. This sample stems from a study of regulatory T cells in long-lasting Graves disease. Notes on the study in general: Relative to new patients (under 1,000), persistent patients exhibited greater sharing of public clonotypes (approximately 2,500). Newly diagnosed Graves' patients exceeded persistent ones in TCR diversity.

Time point described: newly diagnosed GD, antithyroid drugs for less than 3 months. PBMCs provided the RNA from which the TCR library was made. Germline CDR1 is DFQATT and CDR2 is SNEGSKA (reference sequence). V trimming: 0 bases; J trimming: 9 bases; junction bases outside the gene matches: 13. The CDR3 is 17 residues long. Relying on iRepertoire HTBI primers and Arm-PCR of CDR3 regions, the team built TCR beta libraries. TCRdb fed the multiplex PCR reads into MiXCR, producing one record per CDR3 protein. Of 400,000 to 500,000 distinct CDR3 sequences in the sample, around 16% were seen once. These data were also reused for a study on T cells in Graves' hyperthyroidism and ophthalmopathy. In that study: Most thyroid-expanded clonotypes above 0.001 were also found in blood.

The sequencing here drew on peripheral blood mononuclear cells (PBMCs), taken at new diagnosis, from a patient treated with antithyroid drugs. This chain links TRBV20-1 with TRBJ2-1; the match to TRBD2 covers 11 bases. This clonotype was sampled from a woman aged 40 to 50 with Graves disease. Written as DNA, the CDR3 is TGCAGTGCTAGAGATCCGCCCTTAGCGGGAGGGCCTCGTGAGCAGTTCTTC. This sequence encodes CSARDPPLAGGPREQFF.